This TCR beta chain was found in a study of cytomegalovirus exposure and HLA in healthy donors. General study points: Donor immune exposure was known only as CMV serostatus. The number of N-insertions in an Asian-associated ancestry cluster was reportedly below the roughly 620-donor mean in a later analysis. A later analysis reported that several of the most significant clusters appeared to be linked to common viral pathogens, among them Epstein-Barr virus. Reportedly, cytomegalovirus status was diagnosed with high sensitivity and specificity.

The CDR3 runs to 14 residues. Deletions cut 0 bases from V and 4 bases from J, with 10 bases between. Germline V gene lookup returns CDR1 SGHRS and CDR2 YFSETQ. Researchers ran the PCR with 60 Vbeta and 13 Jbeta primers. Assay: immunoSEQ multiplex PCR; the TCRdb copy retains only in-frame clones and omits some. The sample includes approximately 61,000 clones, under 85% of them seen just once. Concerning this clone itself: No antigen is known for it.

The V call is TRBV5-1, the J call TRBJ2-5; possible D gene TRBD1, 5 bases. Sample: PBMCs. The origin of this receptor is a man aged 50-60 years in good health and CMV-seropositive. The CDR3 DNA reads TGCGCCAGCAGCTTGGAGGGCAGGGCAGAGACCCAGTACTTC. It is translated as CASSLEGRAETQYF.